A single sample gave rise to the 9 T cell receptor beta chains below, sequenced in a study of T-cell memory formation after mild COVID-19. TCRdb called the 5' RACE reads again in MiXCR, with one record for every CDR3 protein. The sample yields around 430,000 distinct CDR3 sequences, around a sixth seen once. Source material: PBMCs or a T cell subset sorted from them (not recorded which). Receptors were obtained from a man aged 18 to 30 who had mild COVID-19 (a few samples of this study predate the infection). Cell type and time point are not known.

This clonotype has only a few counts. The rearrangement joins TRBV6-6 to TRBJ2-1, with D perhaps matching TRBD2 (5 bases). Trimming pared 3 bases from V and 6 bases from J, leaving 9 bases between. The V gene's germline CDR1 is MNHNY and CDR2 SVGAGI (reference sequence). The CDR3 consists of 13 residues. The CDR3 nucleotides read TGTGCCAGCAGTTATTCGGGAAGCAATGAGCAGTTCTTC. Residues: CASSYSGSNEQFF.

The genes are TRBV12-3 or TRBV12-4 and TRBJ1-2; unclear D gene. With 8 bases removed from V and 4 bases from J, the gap between germline ends came to 8 bases. The CDR3 is made up of 11 amino acids. Here the CDR3 reads CASFGVYGYTF. CDR3 in DNA: TGTGCCAGCTTTGGGGTCTATGGCTACACCTTC.

A note on this clonotype: One junction end disagrees with the germline gene, perhaps due to a read error. CDR3 nucleotide sequence: TGTGCCAGCAGATTAGCAGGGGGCCGGAATGGCTACACCTTC. Amino acid sequence: CASRLAGGRNGYTF. This sequence joins TRBV7-2 and TRBJ1-2, with TRBD1 matching 8 bases. This CDR3 region has 14 residues. Germline V lookup: CDR1 SGHTA, CDR2 FQGNSA.

This clonotype has ten or more counts. The gene calls are TRBV20-1 and TRBJ2-2; 9 bases line up with TRBD2. The CDR3 runs to 13 residues. Germline V lookup: CDR1 DFQATT, CDR2 SNEGSKA (reference sequence). J gave up 6 bases and V 4 bases, and 3 bases lay outside the gene matches. The CDR3 protein is CSAKRGDPGELFF. The CDR3, as DNA: TGCAGTGCTAAGCGGGGGGACCCCGGGGAGCTGTTTTTT.

Only a few counts were recorded for this clonotype. The chain couples TRBV7-9 to TRBJ1-1; no reliable D call. The CDR3 contains 15 residues. Germline values: CDR1 SEHNR, CDR2 FQNEAQ (reference sequence). Trimming shortened V by 1 base and J by 8 bases, and 17 bases separated the two germline ends. CDR3 residues: CASSLVRVAPVEAFF. The CDR3 nucleotides are TGTGCCAGCAGCTTAGTTCGGGTGGCCCCTGTAGAAGCTTTCTTT.

This chain uses TRBV5-1 with TRBJ2-2; 8 nucleotides line up with TRBD2. In germline, CDR1 is SGHRS, CDR2 YFSETQ. V gave up 4 bases and J gave up 3 bases; unmatched junction bases: 5. This CDR3 is 15 amino acids long. CDR3 sequence (DNA): TGCGCCAGCAGCCATGGACTAGCTTACACCGGGGAGCTGTTTTTT. Amino acid sequence: CASSHGLAYTGELFF.

This clonotype appeared many times. One junction end disagrees with the germline gene, perhaps due to a read error. This chain uses TRBV7-2 with TRBJ1-2; perhaps TRBD1 as D (6 bases). The CDR3 has 13 residues. From germline, CDR1 is SGHTA and CDR2 FQGNSA. This chain's CDR3 is CASRLAGEDGYTF. The CDR3 DNA reads TGTGCCAGCAGATTAGCAGGGGAGGATGGCTACACCTTC.

This clonotype turned up a few times. J is TRBJ2-2 and V is TRBV28; 12 nucleotides match TRBD2. CDR3 length: 18 residues. Germline lookup yields CDR1 MDHEN and CDR2 SYDVKM. V trimming: 5 bases; J trimming: 0 bases; junction bases outside the gene matches: 7. For the CDR3, the DNA is TGTGCCAGCAGTCCGCCTAGCGGGGGGGACGCGAACACCGGGGAGCTGTTTTTT. Its translation is CASSPPSGGDANTGELFF. Combining the CDR3 with reference TRBV28 and TRBJ2-2 gives the whole variable domain DVKVTQSSRYLVKRTGEKVFLECVQDMDHENMFWYRQDPGLGLRLIYFSYDVKMKEKGDIPEGYSVSREKKERFSLILESASTNQTSMYLCASSPPSGGDANTGELFFGEGSRLTVL.

V gene TRBV30 combines with J gene TRBJ2-6; TRBD1 or TRBD2 may be the D gene (5 bases each). The CDR3 consists of 14 residues. Germline CDR1 reads GTSNPN; CDR2 reads SVGIG (reference sequence). Trimming removed 2 bases from V and 3 bases from J, with 8 bases in between. This CDR3 reads CAWSRDHGANVLTF. As DNA, the CDR3 is TGTGCCTGGAGTCGGGACCATGGGGCCAACGTCCTGACTTTC.